Below are 26 T cell receptor beta chains sequenced from a single sample in a study of OX40 agonist ivuxolimab in advanced cancers. Using immunoSEQ multiplex PCR, the repertoire was profiled, and TCRdb retains in-frame clones only, with some absent. This table holds tens of thousands of clones, about 90% found once. This specimen was CD4+ or CD8+ T cells sorted from blood, taken in a trial of the OX40 agonist ivuxolimab. The receptors shown here come from an adult with an advanced solid tumor such as melanoma, head and neck, liver or kidney cancer.

V and J are TRBV28 and TRBJ2-7; the match to TRBD1 covers 12 bases. Germline CDR1 MDHEN, CDR2 SYDVKM. This CDR3 contains 13 residues. The J segment lost 5 bases and the V segment lost 9 bases, leaving 5 bases of the junction unmatched. The DNA for the CDR3 is TGTGCCAGTGGGGGACAGGGGGCAGACGAGCAGTACTTC. Translating it yields CASGGQGADEQYF.

The gene calls are TRBV14 and TRBJ1-2; 9 bases fit TRBD1. This CDR3 comprises 15 residues. Unmatched junction bases numbered 11, after V lost 4 bases and J lost 8 bases. Per the germline V gene, CDR1 is SGHDN and CDR2 is FVKESK. CDR3 region: CASSRGQGAPLGYTF. DNA of the CDR3: TGTGCCAGCAGCCGGGGACAGGGCGCGCCCCTCGGCTACACCTTC.

The chain has TRBV7-9 and TRBJ2-6; D is unclear. In germline, CDR1 is SEHNR, CDR2 FQNEAQ (reference sequence). The CDR3 is 16 amino acids. V shed 0 bases and J shed 2 bases, with 8 bases lying between them. The CDR3 protein is CASSLAGSAGANVLTF. In nucleotides, the CDR3 is TGTGCCAGCAGCTTAGCAGGGTCCGCTGGGGCCAACGTCCTGACTTTC.

This chain joins TRBV7-2 and TRBJ1-4, with TRBD1 matching over 9 bases. The V and J ends lost 5 bases and 7 bases, in that order; junction bases with no gene match: 5. Germline V gene lookup returns CDR1 SGHTA and CDR2 FQGNSA. This CDR3 has 14 amino acids. CDR3 sequence: CASSPGTGREKLFF. DNA for the CDR3: TGTGCCAGCAGCCCCGGGACAGGGCGTGAAAAACTGTTTTTT.

The chain has TRBV6-5 and TRBJ1-3; D is possibly TRBD1 (6 bases). Looked up from germline, CDR1 is MNHEY and CDR2 is SVGAGI. This CDR3 is built from 16 residues. V lost 0 bases to trimming and J lost 1 base, with 10 bases between them. The chain's CDR3 is CASSYSDRTSGNTIYF. DNA for the CDR3: TGTGCCAGCAGTTACTCGGACAGAACGTCTGGAAACACCATATATTTT.

Only one count was recorded for this clone. The V gene is TRBV27, the J gene TRBJ2-3; D is uncertain. V lost 4 bases, J lost 4 bases, and 15 bases lay in between. Germline CDR1 reads MNHEY; CDR2 reads SMNVEV (reference sequence). This CDR3 region has 15 residues. Here the CDR3 DNA reads TGTGCCAGCAGTTCCCCCGGGTTCGACGCAGATACGCAGTATTTT. Its protein is CASSSPGFDADTQYF.

V is TRBV9 and J is TRBJ2-2, with 10 positions matching TRBD1. CDR1 is SGDLS and CDR2 is YYNGEE in the germline V gene. The CDR3 is 16 amino acids. Trimming at V came to 3 bases and at J to 4 bases, leaving 6 bases not matched to a gene. CDR3 sequence reads: CASSAKGQGSTGELFF. CDR3 nucleotide sequence: TGTGCCAGCAGCGCCAAGGGACAGGGGAGCACCGGGGAGCTGTTTTTT.

V usage is TRBV5-4 and J usage is TRBJ2-3; perhaps D is TRBD1 or TRBD2 (6 bases each). Trimming removed 1 base at V and 3 bases at J, with 18 bases between. Germline V CDR1 and CDR2: SGHNT, YYREEE (reference sequence). The CDR3 is 17 residues long. This chain's CDR3 is CASSLKRFGGGTDTQYF. CDR3 in DNA: TGTGCCAGCAGCTTGAAGCGGTTCGGAGGGGGAACAGATACGCAGTATTTT.

The chain couples TRBV5-4 to TRBJ1-1; D gene ambiguous. Trimming pared 3 bases from V and 1 base from J, leaving 13 bases between. The CDR3 extends over 15 amino acids. Germline V gene data show CDR1 as SGHNT and CDR2 as YYREEE (reference sequence). CDR3 residues: CASSSSTGGNTEAFF. CDR3 nucleotide sequence: TGTGCCAGCAGCTCTTCGACGGGAGGGAACACTGAAGCTTTCTTT.

The chain employs TRBV15 and TRBJ2-5; D call uncertain. Trimming removed 1 base at V and 3 bases at J, with 9 bases between. The CDR3 runs to 14 residues. Germline-derived CDR1 and CDR2 are LNHNV and YYDKDF (reference sequence). Here the CDR3 DNA reads TGTGCCACCAGCAGAGGGCAGTTTAAAGAGACCCAGTACTTC. This translates into CATSRGQFKETQYF.

The chain combines TRBV5-1 with TRBJ2-5; D might be TRBD1 (6 bases). Trimming removed 3 bases at V and 4 bases at J, with 16 bases between. The CDR3 has 15 residues. CDR1 and CDR2 (germline): SGHRS, YFSETQ. CDR3 DNA: TGCGCCAGCAGCTCGGGGTGGGGGCAGGGAGAGACCCAGTACTTC. It specifies CASSSGWGQGETQYF.

The rearrangement uses TRBV5-1 and TRBJ2-2, with D unresolved. The CDR3 consists of 12 residues. V dropped 4 bases and J dropped 6 bases, with 7 bases sitting between them. From germline, CDR1 is SGHRS and CDR2 YFSETQ. CDR3 sequence: CASSEVPGELFF. For the CDR3, the DNA is TGCGCCAGCAGCGAAGTCCCCGGGGAGCTGTTTTTT.

V is TRBV5-6 and J is TRBJ1-5; TRBD1 matches at 10 bases. Losses at the gene ends were 1 base for V and 5 bases for J; bases not matched to a gene: 6. The germline gives CDR1 SGHDT, CDR2 YYEEEE. The CDR3 sequence is 16 residues long. CDR3 coding DNA: TGTGCCAGCAGCTTGTACGGGACAGGGGTCCATCAGCCCCAGCATTTT. Translated, it gives CASSLYGTGVHQPQHF.

The gene calls are TRBV11-3 and TRBJ2-3, with no clear D. The V gene lost 4 bases and the J gene lost 1 base, with 12 bases spanning the gap. There are 15 residues in the CDR3. Germline CDR1 SGHNT, CDR2 YENEEA. The CDR3 DNA sequence: TGTGCCAGCAGCTCATCCCACATCCGCACAGATACGCAGTATTTT. This gives the protein CASSSSHIRTDTQYF. The complete variable domain, with remaining parts taken from reference TRBV11-3 and TRBJ2-3, reads EAGVVQSPRYKIIEKKQPVAFWCNPISGHNTLYWYLQNLGQGPELLIRYENEEAVDDSQLPKDRFSAERLKGVDSTLKIQPAELGDSAVYLCASSSSHIRTDTQYFGPGTRLTVL.

This CDR3 is CASSFGTGPSSGNTIYF. DNA of the CDR3: TGTGCCAGCAGCTTTGGGACGGGGCCGAGCTCTGGAAACACCATATATTTT. V and J are TRBV11-2 and TRBJ1-3; D may be TRBD1 (5 bases). Germline loops: CDR1 SGHAT, CDR2 FQNNGV. CDR3 length equals 17 residues. Trimming removed 3 bases from V and 0 bases from J, with 15 bases in between.

The chain combines TRBV4-2 with TRBJ1-2; the D gene is possibly TRBD1 (6 bases). This CDR3 spans 14 amino acids. Germline CDR1 LGHNA, CDR2 YNFKEQ. V was shortened by 3 bases and J by 7 bases, with 15 bases between the two germline ends. The CDR3 coding sequence is TGTGCCAGCAGCCACCCCCCGGGGGGCTCTGGCTACACCTTC. Translating gives CASSHPPGGSGYTF.

The gene calls are TRBV11-2 and TRBJ2-3; maybe TRBD1 (5 bases). Germline CDR1 SGHAT, CDR2 FQNNGV. The V end was cut by 6 bases, the J end by 0 bases, with 16 bases between. The CDR3 length is 16 residues. The CDR3 coding sequence is TGTGCCAGCAGTCGATCTTGGGGCCCTAGCACAGATACGCAGTATTTT. Protein product: CASSRSWGPSTDTQYF.

V and J are TRBV5-1 and TRBJ2-2; D gene ambiguous. Between the trimmed V and J ends, which lost 0 bases and 1 base, there was a span of 7 bases. In germline, CDR1 is SGHRS, CDR2 YFSETQ. The CDR3 runs 15 residues. The CDR3 reads CASSLGRMNTGELFF. The CDR3 bases are TGCGCCAGCAGCTTGGGACGGATGAACACCGGGGAGCTGTTTTTT.

The rearrangement uses TRBV2 and TRBJ2-2; D might be TRBD2 (6 bases). Germline V CDR1 and CDR2: SNHLY, FYNNEI. The CDR3 spans 16 residues. The V and J ends lost 6 bases and 6 bases respectively, with 20 bases between them. The CDR3, as DNA: TGTGCCAGCAGAGGGAGAACTAGCATTGCCCCCGGGGAGCTGTTTTTT. Translation: CASRGRTSIAPGELFF.

The chain joins TRBV4-1 to TRBJ1-4, with D possibly being TRBD1 (6 bases). Per germline, CDR1 MGHRA and CDR2 YSYEKL. The V end was cut by 0 bases, the J end by 4 bases, with 21 bases between. The CDR3 has 19 residues. The DNA of the CDR3 is TGCGCCAGCAGCCAAGATCGGTTGGGGGGCCCTTTCCTTAATGAAAAACTGTTTTTT. Translation: CASSQDRLGGPFLNEKLFF.

The chain has TRBV15 and TRBJ2-3, with TRBD1 identical over 7 bases. J was trimmed by 6 bases and V by 3 bases; bases with no gene match: 6. CDR1 LNHNV and CDR2 YYDKDF come from the germline V gene (reference sequence). CDR3 length: 14 amino acids. The CDR3 spells CATSRARQGDTQYF. CDR3 bases: TGTGCCACCAGCAGGGCCCGACAGGGCGATACGCAGTATTTT.

This chain connects TRBV2 to TRBJ2-7; 10 bases fit TRBD1. V trimming: 9 bases; J trimming: 4 bases; junction bases outside the gene matches: 3. CDR1 and CDR2 from the germline V gene are SNHLY and FYNNEI. This CDR3 is 12 amino acids long. The CDR3 sequence: CASGDRGYEQYF. DNA of the CDR3: TGTGCCAGTGGGGACAGGGGTTACGAGCAGTACTTC. Together with reference TRBV2 and TRBJ2-7, the CDR3 gives the full variable domain: EPEVTQTPSHQVTQMGQEVILRCVPISNHLYFYWYRQILGQKVEFLVSFYNNEISEKSEIFDDQFSVERPDGSNFTLKIRSTKLEDSAMYFCASGDRGYEQYFGPGTRLTVT.

The rearrangement uses TRBV7-8 and TRBJ2-7; 10 bases map to TRBD2. J was trimmed by 2 bases and V by 8 bases; bases with no gene match: 9. Germline V gene sequence: CDR1 SGHVS, CDR2 FQNEAQ. The CDR3 sequence is 15 residues long. CDR3 DNA: TGTGCCAGCCGCCCACCGGGACTAGCGACCTACGAGCAGTACTTC. This encodes CASRPPGLATYEQYF.

The table lists this clone with a few counts. The V gene is TRBV10-3, the J gene TRBJ1-2; 7 nucleotides match TRBD1. V shed 5 bases, J shed 5 bases, and the junction held 5 bases outside the gene matches. The length of the CDR3 is 13 residues. Germline V CDR1 and CDR2: ENHRY, SYGVKD. The DNA for the CDR3 is TGTGCCATCAGTCCGGGACAGATATATGGCTACACCTTC. Translated, it gives CAISPGQIYGYTF.

The chain employs TRBV19 and TRBJ1-3; D gene unclear. Germline V gene data show CDR1 as LNHDA and CDR2 as SQIVND (reference sequence). This CDR3 region has 14 residues. Trimming left V 4 bases short and J 0 bases short, with 7 bases between. The CDR3 nucleotides are TGTGCCAGTAGTAGACAAACCTCTGGAAACACCATATATTTT. This translates into CASSRQTSGNTIYF.

The rearrangement uses TRBV30 and TRBJ1-4; maybe TRBD1 (6 bases). From germline, CDR1 is GTSNPN and CDR2 SVGIG (reference sequence). CDR3 length equals 15 residues. The V end lost 5 bases, the J end lost 3 bases, and 16 bases lay between the germline ends. The CDR3 sequence: CAWGRMGAANEKLFF. DNA of the CDR3: TGTGCCTGGGGACGGATGGGGGCGGCTAATGAAAAACTGTTTTTT.